The clone carrying this T cell receptor beta chain was counted at least ten times. Its antigen is undetermined. The ends were cut back, 7 bases at V and 8 bases at J, with 11 bases in the middle. Per germline, CDR1 MNHEY and CDR2 SVGAGI. The CDR3 contains 11 residues. These data belong to a study of T cells in Graves' hyperthyroidism and ophthalmopathy. At the level of the study: Before treatment of any kind, peripheral blood was taken at initial diagnosis.

Template material for amplifying TCR beta CDR3 regions consisted of RNA transcripts. The TCR CDR3 first-round RT-PCR relied on the HTBI primer set. Each CDR3 protein gets one entry after TCRdb re-called the multiplex PCR reads with MiXCR. The table lists around 700,000 distinct CDR3 sequences, 35% of them singletons. Study observations and caveats: Ophthalmopathy, which appeared later, was predicted by the model a median 6.5 months before onset.

Material: blood. This chain links TRBV6-5 with TRBJ1-1; D remains unclear. The receptor comes from a woman aged 35 to 49 with Graves' hyperthyroidism. The CDR3 sequence is CASTKGGEAFF. CDR3 sequence (DNA): TGTGCCAGCACAAAGGGTGGGGAAGCTTTCTTT.